A single sample is the source of the 23 T cell receptor beta chains below, sequenced in a study of T cell changes during pregnancy in multiple sclerosis. The data were produced by immunoSEQ multiplex PCR, yet TCRdb's version contains in-frame clones alone and is incomplete. The sample has 65,000 to 90,000 clones; approximately 92% are singletons. Sequencing used peripheral blood, obtained before pregnancy. Receptor source: a female donor with multiple sclerosis, enrolled in a pregnancy study.

The chain links TRBV19 to TRBJ2-7; a possible D gene is TRBD1 (6 bases). CDR1 LNHDA and CDR2 SQIVND come from the germline V gene (reference sequence). The CDR3 runs 15 residues. The V end was cut by 4 bases, the J end by 6 bases, with 19 bases between. The CDR3 bases are TGTGCCAGTAGTAAAGCGTCGACAGGCCAGCCCGAGCAGTACTTC. Translated, it gives CASSKASTGQPEQYF.

CDR3 bases: TGTGCCAGCAGCTTACAAACAGGCGTCCAAGAGACCCAGTACTTC. It codes for CASSLQTGVQETQYF. This chain connects TRBV11-2 to TRBJ2-5; maybe TRBD1 (5 bases). CDR3 length: 15 residues. V lost 2 bases to trimming and J lost 1 base, with 11 bases between them. The germline CDR1 and CDR2 sequences are SGHAT and FQNNGV.

The chain carries TRBV4-1 and TRBJ1-6, with D unresolved. This CDR3 contains 16 residues. V lost 0 bases and J lost 0, with 6 bases in between. Germline V gene sequence: CDR1 MGHRA, CDR2 YSYEKL. The CDR3 spells CASSQDVRSYNSPLHF. DNA for the CDR3: TGCGCCAGCAGCCAAGATGTCCGCTCCTATAATTCACCCCTCCACTTT.

V gene TRBV19 combines with J gene TRBJ2-3, with a tentative D call TRBD2 (6 bases). Germline CDR1 and CDR2: LNHDA and SQIVND (reference sequence). V dropped 6 bases and J dropped 0 bases, with 16 bases sitting between them. The CDR3 covers 16 residues. In DNA form, the CDR3 reads TGTGCCAGTAGAAGAGGCCGCGGGGCTAGCACAGATACGCAGTATTTT. Translated, it gives CASRRGRGASTDTQYF.

The V gene is TRBV9, the J gene TRBJ2-7; 7 bases map to TRBD2. This CDR3 is built from 16 residues. CDR1 and CDR2 from the germline V gene are SGDLS and YYNGEE. The V and J ends lost 2 bases and 0 bases, in that order; junction bases with no gene match: 8. Written as DNA, the CDR3 is TGTGCCAGCAGCGTGGGAGGGCTAGCGGACTCCTACGAGCAGTACTTC. Translating gives CASSVGGLADSYEQYF. The full variable domain, its missing parts supplied by reference TRBV9 and TRBJ2-7, is DSGVTQTPKHLITATGQRVTLRCSPRSGDLSVYWYQQSLDQGLQFLIQYYNGEERAKGNILERFSAQQFPDLHSELNLSSLELGDSALYFCASSVGGLADSYEQYFGPGTRLTVT.

The V and J genes are TRBV27 and TRBJ2-5; D is possibly TRBD2 (5 bases). Germline V gene sequence: CDR1 MNHEY, CDR2 SMNVEV (reference sequence). The V and J ends lost 4 bases and 2 bases respectively, with 14 bases between them. This CDR3 is built from 15 residues. The CDR3 bases are TGTGCCAGCAGTTCCCTCCGAGGGCAACAAGAGACCCAGTACTTC. This codes for CASSSLRGQQETQYF.

The genes are TRBV30 and TRBJ2-7; a weak D match, TRBD2 (5 bases). The CDR3 covers 14 residues. Trimming left V 0 bases short and J 6 bases short, with 15 bases between. Germline V lookup: CDR1 GTSNPN, CDR2 SVGIG (reference sequence). CDR3: CAWSVGRIGIEQYF. The CDR3 DNA sequence: TGTGCCTGGAGTGTAGGGCGGATCGGGATCGAGCAGTACTTC.

The count of this clone is one. This chain links TRBV15 with TRBJ2-7; TRBD2 agrees at 7 bases. The CDR3 runs 13 residues. The germline CDR1 and CDR2 sequences are LNHNV and YYDKDF (reference sequence). With V trimmed by 5 bases and J by 4 bases, 5 bases remained unmatched. This CDR3 is CATSSREKYEQYF. The CDR3 nucleotides are TGTGCCACCAGCTCGCGGGAGAAGTACGAGCAGTACTTC.

The count of this clone is one. The chain carries TRBV4-1 and TRBJ2-7, with 9 nucleotides matching TRBD2. The CDR3 spans 13 residues. Trimming cost V 3 bases and J 4 bases; bases outside gene matches: 1. Germline V gene sequence: CDR1 MGHRA, CDR2 YSYEKL. CDR3 nucleotides: TGCGCCAGCAGCCAGGGACTAGCTTACGAGCAGTACTTC. This encodes CASSQGLAYEQYF.

The chain carries TRBV19 and TRBJ2-1, with a possible D match to TRBD1 (7 bases). Trimming pared 3 bases from V and 6 bases from J, leaving 36 bases between. The CDR3 runs to 22 residues. CDR1 and CDR2 from the germline V gene are LNHDA and SQIVND (reference sequence). The CDR3 DNA reads as TGTGCCAGTAGTATTTTCTATCGAGGGGGCCTAGCGTCCCTTACGGGACCCAATGAGCAGTTCTTC. Its translation is CASSIFYRGGLASLTGPNEQFF.

This chain joins TRBV6-5 and TRBJ1-2, with D unclear. The germline V gene encodes CDR1 MNHEY and CDR2 SVGAGI. This CDR3 has 11 amino acids. With 10 bases removed from V and 4 bases from J, the gap between germline ends came to 10 bases. The CDR3 DNA is TGTGCCACCGGGTCGGGCTATGGCTACACCTTC. Its translation: CATGSGYGYTF.

CDR3 in amino acids: CASRPGQGSYEQYF. CDR3 DNA: TGCGCCAGCAGACCGGGACAGGGGAGTTACGAGCAGTACTTC. The V call is TRBV23-1, the J call TRBJ2-7; 10 bases align to TRBD1. TRBV23-1 is classed as an ORF, of uncertain function. V lost 6 bases, J lost 4 bases, and 6 bases stayed unmatched. The length of the CDR3 is 14 residues.

V and J are TRBV27 and TRBJ2-5; 9 positions agree with TRBD2. The CDR3 length is 13 residues. The J segment lost 5 bases and the V segment lost 8 bases, leaving 6 bases of the junction unmatched. The germline V gene encodes CDR1 MNHEY and CDR2 SMNVEV (reference sequence). CDR3 in DNA: TGTGCCAGCGGGCGGGGGGGCGGGGAGACCCAGTACTTC. Translation gives CASGRGGGETQYF.

J is TRBJ2-7 and V is TRBV5-1; tentative D call: TRBD1 (6 bases). This CDR3 comprises 14 residues. Germline V gives CDR1 SGHRS, CDR2 YFSETQ. The V end lost 2 bases, the J end lost 2 bases, and 11 bases lay between the germline ends. This chain's CDR3 is CASSFAGDPYEQYF. DNA of the CDR3: TGCGCCAGCAGCTTTGCAGGGGACCCCTACGAGCAGTACTTC.

V and J are TRBV7-3 and TRBJ2-6; 10 nucleotides line up with TRBD2. Germline V lookup: CDR1 SGHTA, CDR2 FQGTGA. The CDR3 runs to 17 residues. Trimming removed 6 bases from V and 0 bases from J; junction bases left unmatched: 5. The CDR3 sequence is CASRLLAGSSGANVLTF. The CDR3, as DNA: TGTGCCAGCAGGTTACTAGCGGGGTCCTCTGGGGCCAACGTCCTGACTTTC.

In this sample, this clone turned up once. The V gene is TRBV4-1, the J gene TRBJ2-7; 9 bases map to TRBD2. The junction had 13 bases not matched to a gene; V was cut back by 4 bases and J by 0 bases. Germline loops: CDR1 MGHRA, CDR2 YSYEKL. This CDR3 has 18 amino acids. CDR3 region: CASSLGGASGASSYEQYF. Written as DNA, the CDR3 is TGCGCCAGCAGCCTTGGGGGGGCTAGCGGGGCCAGCTCCTACGAGCAGTACTTC.

The chain links TRBV27 to TRBJ2-7; 8 positions match TRBD1. CDR1 MNHEY and CDR2 SMNVEV come from the germline V gene (reference sequence). The CDR3 spans 13 residues. Germline trimming cut 5 bases from V and 3 bases from J; bases unmatched to any gene: 3. In DNA form, the CDR3 reads TGTGCCAGCAGTGGACAGGGATTCTACGAGCAGTACTTC. The encoded protein is CASSGQGFYEQYF.

This sequence joins TRBV5-4 and TRBJ1-2, with 8 bases identical to TRBD1. V trimming: 0 bases; J trimming: 6 bases; junction bases outside the gene matches: 4. Looked up from germline, CDR1 is SGHNT and CDR2 is YYREEE (reference sequence). This CDR3 comprises 14 residues. This CDR3 reads CASSLDRGGNGYTF. The CDR3 nucleotides are TGTGCCAGCAGCTTGGACAGGGGGGGAAATGGCTACACCTTC.

V usage is TRBV2 and J usage is TRBJ2-5; TRBD1 matches at 7 bases. The CDR3 is 14 residues long. Per the germline V gene, CDR1 is SNHLY and CDR2 is FYNNEI. Losses at the gene ends were 4 bases for V and 4 bases for J; bases not matched to a gene: 6. The CDR3 DNA is TGTGCCAGCAGTGGACAGGGTTATTTAGAGACCCAGTACTTC. Protein product: CASSGQGYLETQYF.

The rearrangement joins TRBV4-1 to TRBJ2-5; D remains ambiguous. V dropped 0 bases and J dropped 5 bases, with 10 bases sitting between them. The CDR3 extends over 14 amino acids. Germline V gene lookup returns CDR1 MGHRA and CDR2 YSYEKL. The CDR3 sequence: CASSQDLTRETQYF. The CDR3 nucleotides read TGCGCCAGCAGCCAAGATCTGACACGGGAGACCCAGTACTTC.

The chain combines TRBV27 with TRBJ2-2; tentatively, D is TRBD1 (6 bases). V dropped 8 bases and J dropped 8 bases, with 18 bases sitting between them. CDR3 length: 14 residues. Per the germline V gene, CDR1 is MNHEY and CDR2 is SMNVEV (reference sequence). As DNA, the CDR3 is TGTGCCAGCGGGCCACAGGGAATGGCGGGGGAGCTGTTTTTT. The encoded protein is CASGPQGMAGELFF.

The genes are TRBV29-1 and TRBJ1-1, with D unresolved. This CDR3 contains 16 residues. The germline V gene encodes CDR1 SQVTM and CDR2 ANQGSEA. V gave up 3 bases and J gave up 2 bases, with 19 bases separating them. In nucleotides, the CDR3 is TGCAGCGTTGATCGGGTAGGCGGCGCGAGAAACACTGAAGCTTTCTTT. It codes for CSVDRVGGARNTEAFF.

This chain connects TRBV27 to TRBJ2-1; weak D call: TRBD2 (6 bases). Trimming cost V 5 bases and J 3 bases, with 20 bases left between them. Germline CDR1 reads MNHEY; CDR2 reads SMNVEV (reference sequence). The CDR3 is made up of 17 amino acids. This CDR3 is CASSLNLQRVYYNEQFF. As DNA, the CDR3 is TGTGCCAGCAGTCTCAATCTCCAGCGGGTCTACTACAATGAGCAGTTCTTC.